This T cell receptor (beta chain) was sequenced in a study of T cell repertoires in cytomegalovirus infection. Looking at the study overall: CMV epitopes used comprised recently identified HLA-C-restricted ones and well-studied HLA-B-restricted ones. Indications of both CMV infection and matching HLA type were provided by public TCR beta signatures. Findings and caveats of the study: Clonotypes of TCR beta that were HLA-C-restricted and CMV-specific dominated the ex vivo response.

Each CDR3 protein gets one entry after TCRdb re-called the reads with MiXCR. The table has hundreds of thousands of distinct CDR3 sequences, 25% to 40% seen once. CDR1 and CDR2 from the germline V gene are SNHLY and FYNNEI. This CDR3 has 12 residues. The V and J ends lost 8 bases and 8 bases respectively, with 15 bases between them. Of note for this clonotype: Its antigen is unknown.

This clonotype was obtained from a human donor in good health (CMV status not recorded). Some clones in this sample may be carry-over from other donors' samples. The specimen was cultured CD8+ T cells from PBMCs, collected from culture after CMV antigen stimulation. The chain links TRBV2 to TRBJ1-2; D possibly corresponds to TRBD1 (5 bases). CDR3 nucleotides: TGTGCCAGCGGGGGGACCGGGCAGGGCTACACCTTC. Translation: CASGGTGQGYTF.